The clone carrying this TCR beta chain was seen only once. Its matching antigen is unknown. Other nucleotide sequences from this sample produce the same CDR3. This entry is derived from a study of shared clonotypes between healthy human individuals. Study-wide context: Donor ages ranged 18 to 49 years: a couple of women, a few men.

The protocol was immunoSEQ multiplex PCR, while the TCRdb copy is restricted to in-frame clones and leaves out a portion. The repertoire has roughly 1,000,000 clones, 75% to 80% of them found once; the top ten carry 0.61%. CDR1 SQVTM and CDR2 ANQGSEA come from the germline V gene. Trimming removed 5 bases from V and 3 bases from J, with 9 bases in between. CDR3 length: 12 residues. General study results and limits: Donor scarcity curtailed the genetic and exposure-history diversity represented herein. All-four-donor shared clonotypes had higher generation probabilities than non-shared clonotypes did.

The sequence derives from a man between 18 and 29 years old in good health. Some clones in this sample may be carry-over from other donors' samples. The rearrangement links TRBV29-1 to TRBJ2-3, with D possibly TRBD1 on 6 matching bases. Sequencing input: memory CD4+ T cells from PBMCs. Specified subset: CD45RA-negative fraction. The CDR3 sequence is CSVKTGTDTQYF. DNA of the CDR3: TGCAGCGTTAAAACAGGGACAGATACGCAGTATTTT.